These 14 T cell receptor beta chains share one sample of origin, sequenced in a study of immune characterization of retroperitoneal liposarcoma. A single record per CDR3 protein comes from TCRdb applying MiXCR to the PCR reads. Among 10,000 to 12,000 distinct CDR3 sequences listed, around 30% were seen once. The sample comprised tumor tissue. The receptors derive from a male donor with retroperitoneal liposarcoma.

J is TRBJ1-1 and V is TRBV6-2 or TRBV6-3; D remains ambiguous. Germline V gene lookup returns CDR1 MNHEY and CDR2 SVGEGT. This CDR3 spans 11 amino acids. This CDR3 is CASSDYTEAFF. DNA for the CDR3: TGTGCGTCGTCAGACTACACTGAAGCTTTCTTT.

In its sample, this clonotype ranks as medium-sized. V is TRBV7-2 and J is TRBJ2-1, with 9 bases identical to TRBD2. Gene TRBJ2-7 matches the end of the DNA better, so the J call may be wrong. The CDR3 totals 14 residues. The germline V gene encodes CDR1 SGHTA and CDR2 FQGNSA. In DNA form, the CDR3 reads TGTGCCAGCAGCCGCGGGGGGGCCCTCTGGGAGCAGTACTTC. It translates to CASSRGGALWEQYF.

V and J are TRBV7-4 and TRBJ2-3, with D possibly being TRBD2 (6 bases). The last part of the DNA fits TRBJ2-7 better; the J call may be wrong. In germline, CDR1 is SGHVT, CDR2 SQSDAQ. The CDR3 has 16 amino acids. The CDR3 sequence is CASSSPGDWAGNEQYF. As DNA, the CDR3 is TGTGCCAGCAGCTCACCCGGGGACTGGGCAGGCAATGAGCAGTACTTC.

This clonotype was seen repeatedly, ten times or more. The chain recombines TRBV6-1 with TRBJ2-5; possibly TRBD1 or TRBD2 for D (5 bases each). The DNA end is a closer match to TRBJ2-7, so the J assignment may be wrong. This CDR3 is 15 amino acids long. Germline V gene data show CDR1 as MNHNS and CDR2 as SASEGT. CDR3 DNA: TGTGCCAGCAGTCCTACCGGGACCGAATCCTACGAGCAGTACTTC. It yields the protein CASSPTGTESYEQYF.

This clonotype showed up just once. V usage is TRBV27 and J usage is TRBJ2-5; possibly TRBD1 or TRBD2 for D (6 bases each). V shed 5 bases and J shed 7 bases, with 14 bases lying between them. This CDR3 comprises 13 residues. The germline CDR1 and CDR2 sequences are MNHEY and SMNVEV (reference sequence). The CDR3 region has the DNA TGTGCCAGCAGTATAAAACAGGGAGGGACCCAGTACTTC. Protein product: CASSIKQGGTQYF.

The genes are TRBV10-3 and TRBJ2-1; 7 positions agree with TRBD1. The J call may be faulty, since TRBJ2-7 better matches the DNA end. This CDR3 is 17 amino acids long. The germline V gene encodes CDR1 ENHRY and CDR2 SYGVKD. DNA of the CDR3: TGTGCCATCAGTGAGCCCTCTGGGACAGCGCATTACAATGAGCAGTACTTC. Its translation: CAISEPSGTAHYNEQYF.

This clonotype was detected only a few times. The chain recombines TRBV6-1 with TRBJ2-5; a possible D gene is TRBD1 (5 bases). TRBJ2-1 matches the DNA end more closely, so the J call is doubtful. The CDR3 consists of 12 residues. The germline V gene has CDR1 MNHNS and CDR2 SASEGT. The CDR3 region has the DNA TGTGCCAGCAGACAGGACCAAGAGACCCAGTTCTTC. It encodes CASRQDQETQFF.

The chain recombines TRBV12-3 or TRBV12-4 with TRBJ1-4; possible D gene TRBD1, 5 bases. V gave up 5 bases and J gave up 2 bases, with 15 bases separating them. The CDR3 runs 16 residues. The CDR3 DNA reads as TGTGCCAGCAGTCCCGGGCGGGGGGGGACTAATGAAAAACTGTTTTTT. Protein product: CASSPGRGGTNEKLFF.

This clonotype was counted between two and nine times. This sequence joins TRBV6-1 and TRBJ1-4, with a tentative D call TRBD1 (5 bases). The V gene's germline CDR1 is MNHNS and CDR2 SASEGT. CDR3 length: 14 residues. Deletions cut 1 base from V and 12 bases from J, with 15 bases between. The CDR3, as DNA: TGTGCCAGCAGTGAAGGGGGGATAGTAGTGGAACTGTTTTTT. Translated, it gives CASSEGGIVVELFF.

This clonotype has more than one count but fewer than ten. V usage is TRBV6-1 and J usage is TRBJ2-1; D call uncertain. The J call may be wrong; the DNA end is better matched by TRBJ2-7. CDR1 MNHNS and CDR2 SASEGT come from the germline V gene. The CDR3 loop spans 15 amino acids. The CDR3 reads CASSPRRTENNEQYF. For the CDR3, the DNA is TGTGCCAGCAGCCCTCGAAGGACGGAAAACAATGAGCAGTACTTC.

This clonotype occurred once. The chain carries TRBV10-3 and TRBJ1-6; D not certain. The ends were cut back, 2 bases at V and 8 bases at J, with 10 bases in the middle. The length of the CDR3 is 14 residues. The germline V gene has CDR1 ENHRY and CDR2 SYGVKD. The chain's CDR3 is CAISETSQHSPLHF. The CDR3 coding sequence is TGTGCCATCAGTGAGACGTCACAGCATTCACCCCTCCACTTT.

The gene calls are TRBV27 and TRBJ2-5; perhaps TRBD1 as D (6 bases). TRBJ2-7 explains the end of the DNA better; the J call may be wrong. Germline V gives CDR1 MNHEY, CDR2 SMNVEV (reference sequence). CDR3 size: 14 residues. CDR3 sequence reads: CASSQTGSSYEQYF. CDR3 in DNA: TGTGCCAGCAGCCAGACAGGCAGCTCCTACGAGCAGTACTTC.

This clonotype was counted at least ten times. CDR3 in DNA: TGTGCCAGCAGCTCTACGGGGTACAATGAGCAGTTCTTC. Translated: CASSSTGYNEQFF. The chain carries TRBV6-1 and TRBJ2-1; weak D call: TRBD2 (5 bases). CDR3 length: 13 residues. The germline V gene encodes CDR1 MNHNS and CDR2 SASEGT. The V and J ends lost 6 bases and 4 bases respectively, with 10 bases between them.

The V and J genes are TRBV10-1 and TRBJ2-1; D is unclear. Matching the DNA end better, TRBJ2-7 makes the J call doubtful. The CDR3 runs 14 residues. Germline values: CDR1 WNHNN, CDR2 SYGVQD (reference sequence). CDR3 residues: CASSVGSVGNEQYF. CDR3 nucleotides: TGCGCCAGCAGTGTGGGCAGTGTCGGCAATGAGCAGTACTTC.